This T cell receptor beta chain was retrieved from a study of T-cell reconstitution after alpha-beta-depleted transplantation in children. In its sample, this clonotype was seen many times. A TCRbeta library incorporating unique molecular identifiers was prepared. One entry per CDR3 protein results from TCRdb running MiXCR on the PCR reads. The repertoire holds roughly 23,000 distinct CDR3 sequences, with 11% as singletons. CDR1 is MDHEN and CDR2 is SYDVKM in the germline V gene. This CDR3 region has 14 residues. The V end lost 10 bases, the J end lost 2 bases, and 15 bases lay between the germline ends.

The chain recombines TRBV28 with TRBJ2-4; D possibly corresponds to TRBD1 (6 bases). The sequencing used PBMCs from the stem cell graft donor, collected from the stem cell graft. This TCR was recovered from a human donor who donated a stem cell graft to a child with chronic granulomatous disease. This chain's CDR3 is CATKTGTTKNIQYF. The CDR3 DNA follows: TGTGCCACCAAGACAGGAACCACCAAAAACATTCAGTACTTC.